The 21 T cell receptor beta chains below all came from one sample that was sequenced in a study of CD8 T cells in ankylosing spondylitis. Using its own MiXCR run on the 5' RACE reads, TCRdb lists one record per CDR3 protein. The repertoire holds 310,000 or so distinct CDR3 sequences, around 20% seen once, with 7.5% to 9.5% in the top ten. The sample consisted of blood, either unsorted or a sorted T cell fraction (not recorded which). Receptors originate from a male donor with ankylosing spondylitis or in good health (not recorded which).

The rearrangement uses TRBV10-3 and TRBJ1-2; 7 bases line up with TRBD1. CDR3 length: 13 amino acids. Per the germline V gene, CDR1 is ENHRY and CDR2 is SYGVKD. V trimming: 4 bases; J trimming: 5 bases; junction bases outside the gene matches: 4. The CDR3 is CAISGQGIYGYTF. The CDR3, as DNA: TGTGCCATCAGTGGACAGGGCATATATGGCTACACCTTC.

This clonotype showed up just a few times. V is TRBV5-1 and J is TRBJ2-3; tentative D call: TRBD2 (6 bases). The CDR3 contains 17 residues. The V and J ends lost 4 bases and 2 bases respectively, with 20 bases between them. CDR1 and CDR2 (germline): SGHRS, YFSETQ. Here the CDR3 DNA reads TGCGCCAGCAGCCCGCTTCAAGGGCGCGGGGTCACAGATACGCAGTATTTT. Its translation is CASSPLQGRGVTDTQYF.

The chain is built from TRBV5-1 and TRBJ2-3; 7 bases match TRBD1. The CDR3 length is 15 residues. Germline assignment: CDR1 SGHRS and CDR2 YFSETQ. The V gene end was trimmed by 4 bases and the J gene end by 0 bases; junction bases not matched to a gene: 5. Written as DNA, the CDR3 is TGCGCCAGCAGCCTCCACAGGGGTAGCACAGATACGCAGTATTTT. Amino acids: CASSLHRGSTDTQYF.

This clonotype was observed a few times. The V gene is TRBV5-1, the J gene TRBJ1-2; TRBD1 is a possible D gene (6 bases). V was cut by 4 bases and J by 0 bases, with 13 bases left in between. The CDR3 extends over 15 amino acids. Germline V gene sequence: CDR1 SGHRS, CDR2 YFSETQ. The CDR3 sequence is CASSGGQLTNYGYTF. CDR3 in DNA: TGCGCCAGCAGCGGAGGACAGTTAACTAACTATGGCTACACCTTC.

As for this clonotype: The germline gene is not matched at one end of the junction; a read error may be the cause. The chain combines TRBV25-1 with TRBJ2-3; unclear D gene. CDR3 length: 14 amino acids. Per the germline V gene, CDR1 is MGHDK and CDR2 is SYGVNS. CDR3 region: CTSSDTGTTDTQYF. Written as DNA, the CDR3 is TGTACCAGCAGTGATACGGGCACGACAGATACGCAGTATTTT.

The chain is built from TRBV6-1 and TRBJ2-2; either TRBD1 or TRBD2 may supply D (5 bases each). From germline, CDR1 is MNHNS and CDR2 SASEGT. The CDR3 length is 14 residues. V lost 7 bases, J lost 8 bases, and 17 bases lay in between. The CDR3 DNA is TGTGCCAGCACAAACGGGGCGGAGACAGGGGAGCTGTTTTTT. It translates to CASTNGAETGELFF.

Only a few counts were recorded for this clonotype. The chain is built from TRBV20-1 and TRBJ2-2, with 7 bases fitting TRBD2. This CDR3 has 17 amino acids. Germline CDR1 is DFQATT and CDR2 is SNEGSKA (reference sequence). Trimming removed 1 base from V and 0 bases from J; junction bases left unmatched: 8. The CDR3 sequence is CSARGLAATANTGELFF. In DNA, the CDR3 is TGCAGTGCTAGAGGCCTAGCGGCCACCGCGAACACCGGGGAGCTGTTTTTT.

This chain joins TRBV29-1 and TRBJ1-2; possible D gene TRBD1, 5 bases. CDR3 length: 16 amino acids. V dropped 7 bases and J dropped 5 bases, with 26 bases sitting between them. The germline V gene has CDR1 SQVTM and CDR2 ANQGSEA. The CDR3 spells CSALGAEDRGVYGYTF. CDR3 DNA sequence: TGCAGCGCTCTGGGAGCCGAGGATCGGGGGGTATATGGCTACACCTTC.

This clonotype occurred many times. This chain connects TRBV12-3 or TRBV12-4 to TRBJ2-3; possible D gene TRBD1, 5 bases. V shed 6 bases and J shed 2 bases, with 9 bases lying between them. This CDR3 comprises 13 residues. DNA of the CDR3: TGTGCCAGCAGGACAGATAACACAGATACGCAGTATTTT. Translating it yields CASRTDNTDTQYF.

The table lists this clonotype with a few counts. The rearrangement uses TRBV6-4 and TRBJ2-2; D is perhaps TRBD1 (5 bases). The germline V gene has CDR1 MRHNA and CDR2 SNTAGT. Trimming left V 0 bases short and J 3 bases short, with 14 bases between. The CDR3 sequence is 17 residues long. CDR3 residues: CASSDSRREGDTGELFF. The CDR3, as DNA: TGTGCCAGCAGTGACTCTCGCAGGGAAGGGGACACCGGGGAGCTGTTTTTT.

In this sample, this clonotype turned up a few times. J is TRBJ2-3 and V is TRBV7-3; D is uncertain. Germline V gives CDR1 SGHTA, CDR2 FQGTGA. The CDR3 extends over 13 amino acids. The V gene lost 5 bases and the J gene lost 6 bases, with 12 bases spanning the gap. The CDR3 region has the DNA TGTGCCAGCAGCCTCATAACATCGGATACGCAGTATTTT. Translating gives CASSLITSDTQYF.

This chain connects TRBV6-1 to TRBJ2-2, with a tentative D call TRBD1 (5 bases). V dropped 11 bases and J dropped 8 bases, with 15 bases sitting between them. The V gene's germline CDR1 is MNHNS and CDR2 SASEGT. This CDR3 is built from 12 residues. The CDR3 loop reads CAGKGVWGELFF. The DNA for the CDR3 is TGTGCCGGCAAAGGGGTCTGGGGGGAGCTGTTTTTT.

This clonotype appeared a few times. The rearrangement uses TRBV20-1 and TRBJ1-4, with TRBD1 identical over 7 bases. The J segment lost 7 bases and the V segment lost 6 bases, leaving 11 bases of the junction unmatched. The germline CDR1 and CDR2 sequences are DFQATT and SNEGSKA (reference sequence). The CDR3 totals 14 residues. As DNA, the CDR3 is TGCAGTGCGACAAGACAGGGTTCTCGTGAAAAACTGTTTTTT. Translation gives CSATRQGSREKLFF.

There are a few counts of this clonotype. The chain uses TRBV12-3 or TRBV12-4 and TRBJ2-7; D is unclear. The CDR3 spans 11 residues. The germline V and J ends were trimmed by 5 bases and 7 bases, with 9 bases remaining between them. CDR3 nucleotide sequence: TGTGCCAGCAGTATACTGGGAGAGCAGTACGTC. Residues: CASSILGEQYV.

The chain couples TRBV6-1 to TRBJ2-1, with 7 bases aligning to TRBD2. The CDR3 has 15 amino acids. V was pared by 5 bases and J by 3 bases, with 7 bases of the junction left unmatched. The germline V gene encodes CDR1 MNHNS and CDR2 SASEGT. The CDR3 reads CASSQGLDFYNEQFF. DNA of the CDR3: TGTGCCAGCAGTCAAGGACTAGATTTCTACAATGAGCAGTTCTTC.

In its sample, this clonotype was seen a few times. This chain uses TRBV3-1 with TRBJ1-1, with TRBD1 identical over 9 bases. Trimming at V came to 4 bases and at J to 4 bases, leaving 7 bases not matched to a gene. The germline CDR1 and CDR2 sequences are LGHDT and YNNKEL (reference sequence). CDR3 length: 15 residues. The CDR3, as DNA: TGTGCCAGCAGCCTGTCCGGGACAGGGAGCACTGAAGCTTTCTTT. Residues: CASSLSGTGSTEAFF. Together with reference TRBV3-1 and TRBJ1-1, the CDR3 gives the full variable domain: DTAVSQTPKYLVTQMGNDKSIKCEQNLGHDTMYWYKQDSKKFLKIMFSYNNKELIINETVPNRFSPKSPDKAHLNLHINSLELGDSAVYFCASSLSGTGSTEAFFGQGTRLTVV.

The chain has TRBV5-1 and TRBJ2-1; 12 nucleotides align to TRBD2. Germline assignment: CDR1 SGHRS and CDR2 YFSETQ. V was clipped by 0 bases and J by 4 bases; unmatched bases: 2. The CDR3 is 16 residues long. The CDR3 reads CASSLGGLAGYNEQFF. In nucleotides, the CDR3 is TGCGCCAGCAGCTTGGGGGGACTAGCGGGTTACAATGAGCAGTTCTTC.

CDR3 sequence: CASSLRGSVNTEAFF. CDR3 DNA sequence: TGCGCCAGCAGCTTGCGGGGTAGCGTGAACACTGAAGCTTTCTTT. The chain uses TRBV5-1 and TRBJ1-1; D is ambiguous. There are 15 residues in the CDR3. V lost 1 base and J lost 0, with 10 bases in between. Germline lookup yields CDR1 SGHRS and CDR2 YFSETQ.

This chain uses TRBV6-5 with TRBJ1-4; 7 bases are a match to TRBD1. From germline, CDR1 is MNHEY and CDR2 SVGAGI. J lost 3 bases, V lost 1 base, and 8 bases had no gene match. This CDR3 spans 17 amino acids. The CDR3 reads CASSYLNRGLANEKLFF. Written as DNA, the CDR3 is TGTGCCAGCAGTTACTTGAATAGGGGGCTAGCTAATGAAAAACTGTTTTTT.

This chain uses TRBV3-1 with TRBJ2-1; no definite D call. This CDR3 has 15 residues. Germline loops: CDR1 LGHDT, CDR2 YNNKEL (reference sequence). With 4 bases removed from V and 0 bases from J, the gap between germline ends came to 10 bases. CDR3 coding DNA: TGTGCCAGCAGCCTAGACGTAAACTCCTACAATGAGCAGTTCTTC. Protein: CASSLDVNSYNEQFF.

The chain recombines TRBV15 with TRBJ2-1, with TRBD2 identical over 7 bases. From germline, CDR1 is LNHNV and CDR2 YYDKDF (reference sequence). CDR3 length equals 16 residues. After removal of 5 bases from V and 2 bases from J, the junction contained 9 bases not matched to a gene. The DNA of the CDR3 is TGTGCCACCAGCCTGGTCCCGGGAGGTACCTACAATGAGCAGTTCTTC. This encodes CATSLVPGGTYNEQFF.